Listed here are 13 T cell receptor beta chains from one sample, sequenced in a study of beta chain features in type 1 diabetes. cDNA synthesis used the whole RNA isolate, giving expressed TCRB sequences. Using immunoSEQ multiplex PCR, the repertoire was profiled, and TCRdb retains in-frame clones only, with some absent. Here the sample spans over 350,000 clones, roughly 16% being singletons. The sequenced material came from naive CD4+ T cells from blood. The source of these receptors is a woman in her late teens or twenties in good health.

This clone was recorded a few times. V gene TRBV10-3 combines with J gene TRBJ2-2; D might be TRBD1 (5 bases). Germline CDR1 and CDR2: ENHRY and SYGVKD. CDR3 length: 15 residues. With 4 bases removed from V and 6 bases from J, the gap between germline ends came to 15 bases. CDR3: CAISARAHGSGELFF. In DNA, the CDR3 is TGTGCCATCAGTGCCAGGGCTCATGGTTCCGGGGAGCTGTTTTTT.

This clone was detected a few times. The V and J genes are TRBV7-2 and TRBJ2-5; D is possibly TRBD1 (6 bases). The CDR3 sequence is 14 residues long. Trimming pared 4 bases from V and 5 bases from J, leaving 14 bases between. Germline V lookup: CDR1 SGHTA, CDR2 FQGNSA. The CDR3 bases are TGTGCCAGCAGCTGGTACAGGGCAGTGGAGACCCAGTACTTC. Its translation is CASSWYRAVETQYF.

The V and J genes are TRBV13 and TRBJ2-2; TRBD2 aligns across 12 bases. Germline-derived CDR1 and CDR2 are PRHDT and FYEKMQ (reference sequence). J was trimmed by 2 bases and V by 0 bases; bases with no gene match: 1. CDR3 size: 17 residues. The CDR3 spells CASSLGLAGGNTGELFF. Here the CDR3 DNA reads TGTGCCAGCAGCTTAGGACTAGCGGGGGGAAACACCGGGGAGCTGTTTTTT.

In nucleotides, the CDR3 is TGTGCCAGCAGTGATGAGATCGACCTAGCGGGAGAGTTGTCGGATACGCAGTATTTT. Protein product: CASSDEIDLAGELSDTQYF. V usage is TRBV27 and J usage is TRBJ2-3; 10 bases are shared with TRBD2. The CDR3 loop spans 19 amino acids. Looked up from germline, CDR1 is MNHEY and CDR2 is SMNVEV (reference sequence). V lost 5 bases to trimming and J lost 6 bases; unmatched junction nucleotides: 20.

The chain is built from TRBV29-1 and TRBJ2-3, with 8 bases identical to TRBD2. Germline V gene sequence: CDR1 SQVTM, CDR2 ANQGSEA. V dropped 4 bases and J dropped 0; count of bases not matched to a gene: 3. The CDR3 extends over 14 amino acids. The CDR3 loop reads CSVVGRASTDTQYF. The CDR3 nucleotides are TGCAGCGTTGTCGGGAGGGCGAGCACAGATACGCAGTATTTT.

V and J are TRBV4-2 and TRBJ1-2; tentatively, D is TRBD1 (6 bases). In germline, CDR1 is LGHNA, CDR2 YNFKEQ. With 0 bases removed from V and 6 bases from J, the gap between germline ends came to 14 bases. The CDR3 spans 15 residues. CDR3 bases: TGTGCCAGCAGCCAAGATAATGCGGGGGCAAATGGCTACACCTTC. Translated: CASSQDNAGANGYTF.

This clone was counted between two and nine times. The rearrangement uses TRBV30 and TRBJ1-5; TRBD1 might be the D (5 bases). This CDR3 is 14 amino acids long. Trimming pared 5 bases from V and 1 base from J, leaving 12 bases between. Germline CDR1 is GTSNPN and CDR2 is SVGIG (reference sequence). The CDR3 bases are TGTGCCTGGGCCACAGGTTTGAGCAATCAGCCCCAGCATTTT. Its protein product is CAWATGLSNQPQHF.

The CDR3 sequence is CASSSSTGNWGKQYF. The CDR3 coding sequence is TGTGCCAGCAGTTCCTCTACAGGGAATTGGGGAAAGCAGTACTTC. V gene TRBV27 combines with J gene TRBJ2-7; D is possibly TRBD1 (6 bases). The CDR3 extends over 15 amino acids. Germline V gives CDR1 MNHEY, CDR2 SMNVEV (reference sequence). Trimming pared 4 bases from V and 8 bases from J, leaving 21 bases between.

V is TRBV6-5 and J is TRBJ1-2; D is uncertain. Trimming removed 2 bases from V and 4 bases from J, with 17 bases in between. The CDR3 loop spans 16 amino acids. Germline V gene data show CDR1 as MNHEY and CDR2 as SVGAGI. CDR3 DNA sequence: TGTGCCAGCAGTTACGGGCTTGGTTCCTTGGGCTATGGCTACACCTTC. Translated, it gives CASSYGLGSLGYGYTF.

Comment on this clone: Other DNA sequences from this sample encode an identical CDR3 as well. The chain links TRBV27 to TRBJ1-1, with D uncertain. Germline CDR1 is MNHEY and CDR2 is SMNVEV (reference sequence). The CDR3 totals 13 residues. Trimming stripped 3 bases from V and 1 base from J, with 6 bases between. The CDR3 nucleotides read TGTGCCAGCAGTTTTAGAGAGAACACTGAAGCTTTCTTT. Amino acid sequence: CASSFRENTEAFF.

This clone has a handful of counts. The chain is built from TRBV2 and TRBJ2-1, with 8 bases lining up with TRBD1. Germline V gives CDR1 SNHLY, CDR2 FYNNEI. Trimming removed 4 bases from V and 3 bases from J; junction bases left unmatched: 2. This CDR3 is built from 14 residues. Here the CDR3 reads CASSGDRSYNEQFF. The DNA of the CDR3 is TGTGCCAGCAGTGGGGACAGGAGCTACAATGAGCAGTTCTTC.

This clone was detected only a few times. This chain connects TRBV28 to TRBJ2-3; TRBD2 is a possible D gene (6 bases). Germline CDR1 and CDR2: MDHEN and SYDVKM. This CDR3 region has 15 residues. The V gene lost 5 bases and the J gene lost 3 bases, with 15 bases spanning the gap. The CDR3 DNA reads as TGTGCCAGCAGTCCTCCCGGGCTAGCGACAGATACGCAGTATTTT. Translated, it gives CASSPPGLATDTQYF.

This clone was seen a few times. This rearrangement joins TRBV5-1 to TRBJ2-3; D might be TRBD2 (6 bases). V was trimmed by 0 bases and J by 4 bases, leaving 9 bases between them. The CDR3 length is 14 residues. Germline lookup yields CDR1 SGHRS and CDR2 YFSETQ. The CDR3 region has the DNA TGCGCCAGCAGCTTGGTGTCGGGGGCAGATACGCAGTATTTT. This gives the protein CASSLVSGADTQYF.